The rows below give T cell receptor beta chains drawn from one sample of a study of beta chain features in type 1 diabetes. Assay: immunoSEQ multiplex PCR; the TCRdb copy retains only in-frame clones and omits some. The sample contains under 300,000 clones, 11% to 15% of which appear only once. The sequenced sample consisted of naive CD4+ T cells from blood. Every receptor here comes from a man under 40 with type 1 diabetes. The CDR3 runs from the conserved cysteine through the conserved F or W. D genes are given only for firm matches. The size of a clone is reported for some rows only, either as once, few or many, or as a class for expanded clones.

TRBV2	TRBD1	TRBJ1-5	few	CASSSRDRNQPQHF	TGTGCCAGCAGTTCCCGGGACAGAAATCAGCCCCAGCATTTT
TRBV6-5	TRBD1	TRBJ1-1	-	CASSYATGGAGTEAFF	TGTGCCAGCAGTTACGCGACAGGGGGCGCGGGCACTGAAGCTTTCTTT
TRBV5-1	-	TRBJ2-2	-	CASSFQGGTGELFF	TGCGCCAGCAGCTTTCAGGGTGGCACCGGGGAGCTGTTTTTT
TRBV6-6	-	TRBJ1-2	-	CASSQPEGRHPGYTF	TGTGCCAGCAGCCAACCAGAGGGTCGTCATCCGGGCTACACCTTC
TRBV4-1	TRBD2	TRBJ2-1	few	CASSQPGLAAYNEQFF	TGCGCCAGCAGCCAACCCGGACTAGCGGCCTACAATGAGCAGTTCTTC
TRBV7-2	TRBD2	TRBJ2-7	few	CASSSSGRSYEQYF	TGTGCCAGCAGCTCGAGCGGGAGAAGCTACGAGCAGTACTTC
TRBV5-1	-	TRBJ1-4	few	CASSLMDTTNEKLFF	TGCGCCAGCAGCTTGATGGACACAACTAATGAAAAACTGTTTTTT
TRBV2	-	TRBJ2-6	-	CASSENRAGANVLTF	TGTGCCAGCAGTGAGAACAGGGCTGGGGCCAACGTCCTGACTTTC
TRBV2	-	TRBJ2-1	few	CASREGRNNEQFF	TGTGCCAGCAGGGAGGGCCGAAACAATGAGCAGTTCTTC
TRBV7-9	-	TRBJ1-2	-	CASTLGGQIYGYTF	TGTGCCAGCACCCTTGGTGGACAAATCTATGGCTACACCTTC
TRBV19	-	TRBJ1-2	-	CASSIQGSYGYTF	TGTGCCAGTAGTATCCAGGGGAGCTATGGCTACACCTTC
TRBV19	-	TRBJ1-1	-	CASSIAGMNTEAFF	TGTGCCAGTAGTATAGCAGGGATGAACACTGAAGCTTTCTTT
TRBV18	TRBD2	TRBJ2-1	few	CASSRRLAGDNEQFF	TGTGCCAGCTCACGAAGGCTAGCGGGGGACAATGAGCAGTTCTTC
TRBV5-1	TRBD1	TRBJ2-3	-	CASSLGQGSGGTDTQYF	TGCGCCAGCAGCTTGGGACAGGGGTCGGGGGGCACAGATACGCAGTATTTT
TRBV7-9	TRBD2	TRBJ2-4	-	CASSLGETSGIKNIQYF	TGTGCCAGCAGCTTAGGGGAGACTAGCGGGATAAAAAACATTCAGTACTTC
TRBV5-4	-	TRBJ2-1	-	CASSLLASRLYNEQFF	TGTGCCAGCAGCTTACTCGCAAGCCGCTTATACAATGAGCAGTTCTTC
TRBV9	TRBD2	TRBJ2-3	few	CASSGLAGVADTQYF	TGTGCCAGCAGCGGACTAGCGGGAGTTGCAGATACGCAGTATTTT
TRBV18	TRBD1	TRBJ1-2	-	CASSTGQRSNYGYTF	TGTGCCAGCTCTACGGGACAGCGATCTAACTATGGCTACACCTTC
TRBV30	TRBD1	TRBJ1-1	few	CAWMWQGAMNTEAFF	TGTGCCTGGATGTGGCAGGGGGCGATGAACACTGAAGCTTTCTTT
TRBV6-5	-	TRBJ1-6	-	CASRDSHNSPLHF	TGTGCCAGCAGGGACAGTCATAATTCACCCCTCCACTTT
TRBV29-1	-	TRBJ1-1	few	CSVTRDGSTNTEAFF	TGCAGCGTAACGCGGGATGGTTCGACGAACACTGAAGCTTTCTTT
TRBV9	TRBD1	TRBJ2-1	few	CASSLPGQYYNEQFF	TGTGCCAGCAGCCTTCCGGGACAGTACTACAATGAGCAGTTCTTC
TRBV18	TRBD1	TRBJ1-5	few	CASSPGQENQPQHF	TGTGCCAGCTCACCGGGACAGGAGAATCAGCCCCAGCATTTT
TRBV27	TRBD1	TRBJ2-7	-	CASTPGTGPYEQYF	TGTGCCAGCACTCCCGGGACAGGCCCCTACGAGCAGTACTTC
TRBV9	TRBD1	TRBJ1-2	few	CASSSQGGGDGYTF	TGTGCCAGCAGCTCCCAGGGGGGAGGAGACGGCTACACCTTC
TRBV28	TRBD1	TRBJ1-4	few	CASIWRGRSTNEKLFF	TGTGCCAGCATCTGGAGGGGGCGCTCGACTAATGAAAAACTGTTTTTT
TRBV2	TRBD1	TRBJ1-2	-	CASRNSGTGLTYGYTF	TGTGCCAGCAGAAACTCCGGGACAGGCTTAACCTATGGCTACACCTTC
TRBV7-2	TRBD2	TRBJ2-1	-	CASSRTGTSGNNEQFF	TGTGCCAGCAGCCGAACCGGGACTAGCGGGAACAATGAGCAGTTCTTC
TRBV28	TRBD1	TRBJ1-2	-	CASSPRTGAVYGYTF	TGTGCCAGCAGTCCTCGGACAGGAGCGGTCTATGGCTACACCTTC
TRBV5-4	-	TRBJ1-2	-	CASSQGSANYGYTF	TGTGCCAGCAGCCAGGGATCTGCCAACTATGGCTACACCTTC
TRBV9	TRBD1	TRBJ2-7	few	CASSVAGDRAYEQYF	TGTGCCAGCAGCGTAGCGGGGGACAGGGCATACGAGCAGTACTTC
TRBV29-1	TRBD1	TRBJ2-3	-	CSVPGQGSTTQYF	TGCAGCGTCCCGGGACAGGGGTCGACTACGCAGTATTTT
TRBV30	TRBD1	TRBJ2-6	-	CAWRDRGRGGANVLTF	TGTGCCTGGAGAGACAGGGGGCGCGGTGGGGCCAACGTCCTGACTTTC
TRBV4-1	-	TRBJ1-5	-	CASSQVTDYSNQPQHF	TGCGCCAGCAGCCAAGTGACAGATTATAGCAATCAGCCCCAGCATTTT
TRBV11-1	-	TRBJ1-1	-	CASSWDTYTEAFF	TGTGCCAGCAGCTGGGACACTTACACTGAAGCTTTCTTT
TRBV11-2	-	TRBJ1-1	-	CASSLGPGTEAFF	TGTGCCAGCAGCTTAGGTCCGGGCACTGAAGCTTTCTTT
TRBV18	TRBD1	TRBJ1-4	-	CASSPDGRQGSEKLFF	TGTGCCAGCTCACCAGATGGAAGACAGGGCAGCGAAAAACTGTTTTTT
TRBV2	TRBD1	TRBJ2-3	few	CASAGTDTDTQYF	TGTGCCAGCGCCGGGACAGACACAGATACGCAGTATTTT
TRBV2	-	TRBJ1-1	-	CASSEAVQTEAFF	TGTGCCAGCAGTGAAGCGGTTCAGACTGAAGCTTTCTTT
TRBV11-2	-	TRBJ2-2	few	CASSSQITGELFF	TGTGCCAGCAGTTCTCAGATCACCGGGGAGCTGTTTTTT
TRBV28	-	TRBJ2-7	-	CASSLYREEQYF	TGTGCCAGCAGTTTGTACCGGGAGGAGCAGTACTTC
TRBV5-1	TRBD2	TRBJ2-2	once	CASSLAGLNTGELFF	TGCGCCAGCAGCTTGGCGGGACTAAACACCGGGGAGCTGTTTTTT
TRBV13	-	TRBJ2-3	-	CASSLDVAGTQYF	TGTGCCAGCAGCTTAGATGTTGCGGGTACGCAGTATTTT
TRBV19	-	TRBJ1-2	few	CASSLGQGGYTF	TGTGCCAGTAGTCTAGGACAAGGCGGCTACACCTTC
TRBV29-1	TRBD2	TRBJ2-4	few	CSVVPLAGAKNIQYF	TGCAGCGTTGTTCCCCTAGCGGGAGCCAAAAACATTCAGTACTTC
TRBV7-9	-	TRBJ2-3	-	CASSPRDRANTQYF	TGTGCCAGCAGCCCGCGGGACCGTGCAAATACGCAGTATTTT
TRBV7-9	-	TRBJ2-2	few	CASSPGGTTNTGELFF	TGTGCCAGCAGCCCAGGTGGGACAACAAACACCGGGGAGCTGTTTTTT